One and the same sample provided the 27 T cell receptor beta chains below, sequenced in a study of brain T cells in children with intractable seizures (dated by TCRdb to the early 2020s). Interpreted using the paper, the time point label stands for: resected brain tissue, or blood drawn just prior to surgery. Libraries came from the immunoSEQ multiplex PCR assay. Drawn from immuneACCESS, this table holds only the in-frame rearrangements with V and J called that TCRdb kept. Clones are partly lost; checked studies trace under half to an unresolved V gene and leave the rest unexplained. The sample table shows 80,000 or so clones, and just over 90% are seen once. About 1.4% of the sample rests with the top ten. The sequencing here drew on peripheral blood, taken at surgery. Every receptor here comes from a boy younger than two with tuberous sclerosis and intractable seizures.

CDR3 sequence: CASSYLDGYGYTF. CDR3 nucleotide sequence: TGTGCCAGCAGTTACCTGGACGGCTATGGCTACACCTTC. V usage is TRBV6-5 and J usage is TRBJ1-2; D is undetermined. This CDR3 region has 13 residues. The V and J ends lost 2 bases and 4 bases respectively, with 8 bases between them. The germline V gene encodes CDR1 MNHEY and CDR2 SVGAGI.

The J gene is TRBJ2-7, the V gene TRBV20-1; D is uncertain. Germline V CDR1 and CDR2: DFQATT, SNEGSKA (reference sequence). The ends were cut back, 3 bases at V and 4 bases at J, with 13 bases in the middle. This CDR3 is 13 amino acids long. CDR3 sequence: CSASSRGLYEQYF. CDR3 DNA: TGCAGTGCTAGTAGCCGTGGTTTGTACGAGCAGTACTTC.

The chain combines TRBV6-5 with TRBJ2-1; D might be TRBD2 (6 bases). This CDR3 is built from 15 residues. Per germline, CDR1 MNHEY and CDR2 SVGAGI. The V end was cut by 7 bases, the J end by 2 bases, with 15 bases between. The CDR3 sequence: CASTIFGGAYNEQFF. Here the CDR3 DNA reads TGTGCCAGCACCATATTCGGAGGGGCCTACAATGAGCAGTTCTTC.

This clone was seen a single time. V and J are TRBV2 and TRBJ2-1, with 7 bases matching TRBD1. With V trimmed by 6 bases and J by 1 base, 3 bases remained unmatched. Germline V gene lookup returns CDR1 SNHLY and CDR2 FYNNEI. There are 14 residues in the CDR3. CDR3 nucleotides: TGTGCCAGCAGGAAGACAGGGTCCTACAATGAGCAGTTCTTC. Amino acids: CASRKTGSYNEQFF.

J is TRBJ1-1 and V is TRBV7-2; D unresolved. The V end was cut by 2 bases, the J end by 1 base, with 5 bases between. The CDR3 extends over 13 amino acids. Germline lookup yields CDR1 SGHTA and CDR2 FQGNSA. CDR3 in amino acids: CASSLYRNTEAFF. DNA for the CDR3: TGTGCCAGCAGCTTATACCGGAACACTGAAGCTTTCTTT.

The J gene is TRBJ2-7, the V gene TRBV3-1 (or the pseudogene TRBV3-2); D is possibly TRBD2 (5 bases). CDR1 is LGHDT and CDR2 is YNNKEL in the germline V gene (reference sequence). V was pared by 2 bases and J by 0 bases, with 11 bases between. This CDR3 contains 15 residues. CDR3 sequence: CASSQPGVLSYEQYF. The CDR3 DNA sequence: TGTGCCAGCAGCCAACCCGGGGTCCTCTCCTACGAGCAGTACTTC.

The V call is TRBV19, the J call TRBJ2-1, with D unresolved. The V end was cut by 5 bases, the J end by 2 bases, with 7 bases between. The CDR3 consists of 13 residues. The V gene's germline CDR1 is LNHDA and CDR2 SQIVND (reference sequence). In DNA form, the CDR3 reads TGTGCCAGTAGTTGGGCCCCCTACAATGAGCAGTTCTTC. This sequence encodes CASSWAPYNEQFF.

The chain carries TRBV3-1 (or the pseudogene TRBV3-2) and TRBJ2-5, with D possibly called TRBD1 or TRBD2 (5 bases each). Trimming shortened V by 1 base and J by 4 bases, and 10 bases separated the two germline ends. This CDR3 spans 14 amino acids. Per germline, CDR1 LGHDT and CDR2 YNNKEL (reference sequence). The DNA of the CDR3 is TGTGCCAGCAGCCAAGCTAGGGACCTAGAGACCCAGTACTTC. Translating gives CASSQARDLETQYF.

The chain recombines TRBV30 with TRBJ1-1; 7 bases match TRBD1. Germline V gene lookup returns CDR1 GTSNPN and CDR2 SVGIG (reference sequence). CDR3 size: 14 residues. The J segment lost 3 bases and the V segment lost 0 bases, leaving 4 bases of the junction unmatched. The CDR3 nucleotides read TGTGCCTGGAGTGTACGCAGGGGGTACACTGAAGCTTTCTTT. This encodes CAWSVRRGYTEAFF.

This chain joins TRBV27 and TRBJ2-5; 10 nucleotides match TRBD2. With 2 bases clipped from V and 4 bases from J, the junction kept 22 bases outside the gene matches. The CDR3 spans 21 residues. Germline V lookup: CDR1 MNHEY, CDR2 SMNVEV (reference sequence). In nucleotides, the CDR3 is TGTGCCAGCAGTTTAAGAGGAATAGCGGGGGGAGAGGGTGTATGGCGAGAGACCCAGTACTTC. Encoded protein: CASSLRGIAGGEGVWRETQYF.

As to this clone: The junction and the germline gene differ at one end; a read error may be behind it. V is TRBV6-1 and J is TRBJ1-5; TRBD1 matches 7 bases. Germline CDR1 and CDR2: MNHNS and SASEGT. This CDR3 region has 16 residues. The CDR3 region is CASSEDRARPNQPQHF. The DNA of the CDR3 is TGTGCCAGCAGCGAAGACAGGGCACGACCTAATCAGCCCCAGCATTTT.

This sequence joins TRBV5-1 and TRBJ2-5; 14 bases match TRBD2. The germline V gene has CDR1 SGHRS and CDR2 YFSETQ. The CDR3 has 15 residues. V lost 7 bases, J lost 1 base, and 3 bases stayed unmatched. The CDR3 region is CASGLAGGPQETQYF. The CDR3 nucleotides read TGCGCCAGCGGACTAGCGGGGGGACCCCAAGAGACCCAGTACTTC.

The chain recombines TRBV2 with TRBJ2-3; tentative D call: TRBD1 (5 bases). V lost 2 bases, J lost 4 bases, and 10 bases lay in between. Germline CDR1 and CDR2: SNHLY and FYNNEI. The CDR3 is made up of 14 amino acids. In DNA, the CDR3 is TGTGCCAGCAGTGAACCCCAGGGCGCAGATACGCAGTATTTT. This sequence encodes CASSEPQGADTQYF. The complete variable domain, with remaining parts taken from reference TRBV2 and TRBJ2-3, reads EPEVTQTPSHQVTQMGQEVILRCVPISNHLYFYWYRQILGQKVEFLVSFYNNEISEKSEIFDDQFSVERPDGSNFTLKIRSTKLEDSAMYFCASSEPQGADTQYFGPGTRLTVL.

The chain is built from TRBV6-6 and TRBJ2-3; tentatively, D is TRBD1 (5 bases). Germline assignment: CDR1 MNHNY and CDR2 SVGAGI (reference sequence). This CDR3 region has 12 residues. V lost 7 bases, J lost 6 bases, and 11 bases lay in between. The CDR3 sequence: CASNQGTDTQYF. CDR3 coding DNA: TGTGCCAGCAATCAGGGAACCGATACGCAGTATTTT.

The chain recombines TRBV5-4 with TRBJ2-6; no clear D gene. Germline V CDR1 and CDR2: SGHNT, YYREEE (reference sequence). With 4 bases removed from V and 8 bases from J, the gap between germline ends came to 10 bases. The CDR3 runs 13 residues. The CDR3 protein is CASSEVGPNVLTF. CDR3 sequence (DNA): TGTGCCAGCAGCGAGGTAGGGCCCAACGTCCTGACTTTC.

CDR3 region: CASSSPGLPNQPQHF. CDR3 sequence (DNA): TGTGCCAGCAGTAGTCCGGGACTTCCCAATCAGCCCCAGCATTTT. The rearrangement uses TRBV28 and TRBJ1-5; TRBD1 might be the D (5 bases). Trimming shortened V by 5 bases and J by 3 bases, and 14 bases separated the two germline ends. Germline V CDR1 and CDR2: MDHEN, SYDVKM. This CDR3 spans 15 amino acids.

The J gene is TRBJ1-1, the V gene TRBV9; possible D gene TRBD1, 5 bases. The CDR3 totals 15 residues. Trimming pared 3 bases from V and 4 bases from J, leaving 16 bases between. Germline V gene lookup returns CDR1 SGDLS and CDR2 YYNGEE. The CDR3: CASSAHPGGGTEAFF. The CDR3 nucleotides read TGTGCCAGCAGCGCCCACCCGGGGGGAGGCACTGAAGCTTTCTTT. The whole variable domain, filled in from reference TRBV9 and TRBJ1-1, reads DSGVTQTPKHLITATGQRVTLRCSPRSGDLSVYWYQQSLDQGLQFLIQYYNGEERAKGNILERFSAQQFPDLHSELNLSSLELGDSALYFCASSAHPGGGTEAFFGQGTRLTVV.

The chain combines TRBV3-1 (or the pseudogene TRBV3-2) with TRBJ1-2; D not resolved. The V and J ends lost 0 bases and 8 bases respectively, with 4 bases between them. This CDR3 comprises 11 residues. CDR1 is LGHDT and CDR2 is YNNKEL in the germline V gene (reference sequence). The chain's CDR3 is CASSQEGGYTF. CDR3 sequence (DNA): TGTGCCAGCAGCCAAGAAGGGGGCTACACCTTC.

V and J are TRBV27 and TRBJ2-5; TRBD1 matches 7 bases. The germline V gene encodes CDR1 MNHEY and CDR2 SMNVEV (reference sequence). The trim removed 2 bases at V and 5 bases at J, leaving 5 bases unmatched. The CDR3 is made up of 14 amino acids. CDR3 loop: CASSLAGGVETQYF. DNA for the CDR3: TGTGCCAGCAGTTTAGCAGGGGGTGTTGAGACCCAGTACTTC.

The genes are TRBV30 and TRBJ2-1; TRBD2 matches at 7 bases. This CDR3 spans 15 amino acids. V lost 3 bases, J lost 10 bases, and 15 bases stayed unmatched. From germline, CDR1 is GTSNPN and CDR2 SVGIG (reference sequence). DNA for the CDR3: TGTGCCTGGAGGCCTAGCGGCCGTTTACGTCGGGAGCAGTTCTTC. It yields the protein CAWRPSGRLRREQFF. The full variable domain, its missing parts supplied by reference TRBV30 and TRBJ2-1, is SQTIHQWPATLVQPVGSPLSLECTVEGTSNPNLYWYRQAAGRGLQLLFYSVGIGQISSEVPQNLSASRPQDRQFILSSKKLLLSDSGFYLCAWRPSGRLRREQFFGPGTRLTVL.

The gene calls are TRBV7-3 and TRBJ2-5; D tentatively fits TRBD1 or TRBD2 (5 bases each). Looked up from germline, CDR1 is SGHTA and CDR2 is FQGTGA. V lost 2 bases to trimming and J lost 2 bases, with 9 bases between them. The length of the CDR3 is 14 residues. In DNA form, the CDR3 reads TGTGCCAGCAGCTTACTCGGGACGCAAGAGACCCAGTACTTC. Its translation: CASSLLGTQETQYF.

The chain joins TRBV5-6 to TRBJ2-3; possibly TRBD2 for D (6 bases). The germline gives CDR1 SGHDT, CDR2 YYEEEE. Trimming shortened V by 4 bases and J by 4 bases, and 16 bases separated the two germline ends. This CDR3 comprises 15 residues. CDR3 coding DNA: TGTGCCAGCAGCGGCGGGCTAGCGAACCCAGATACGCAGTATTTT. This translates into CASSGGLANPDTQYF.

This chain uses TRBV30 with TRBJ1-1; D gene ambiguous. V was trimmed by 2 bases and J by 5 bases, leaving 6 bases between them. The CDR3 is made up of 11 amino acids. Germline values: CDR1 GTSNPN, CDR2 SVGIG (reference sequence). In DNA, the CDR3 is TGTGCCTGGAGTACCGGGACTGAAGCTTTCTTT. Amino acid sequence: CAWSTGTEAFF.

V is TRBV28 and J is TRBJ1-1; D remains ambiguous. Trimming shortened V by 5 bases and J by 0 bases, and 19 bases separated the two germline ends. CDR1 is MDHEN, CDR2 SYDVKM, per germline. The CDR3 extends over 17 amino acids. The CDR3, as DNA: TGTGCCAGCAGTCCGGCAAAGGGAAGTCTATTGAACACTGAAGCTTTCTTT. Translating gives CASSPAKGSLLNTEAFF.

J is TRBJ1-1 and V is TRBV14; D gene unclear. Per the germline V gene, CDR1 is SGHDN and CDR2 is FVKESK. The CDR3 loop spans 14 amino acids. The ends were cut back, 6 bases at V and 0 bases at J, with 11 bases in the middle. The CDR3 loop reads CASRENTMNTEAFF. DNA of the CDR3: TGTGCCAGCAGAGAGAACACCATGAACACTGAAGCTTTCTTT.

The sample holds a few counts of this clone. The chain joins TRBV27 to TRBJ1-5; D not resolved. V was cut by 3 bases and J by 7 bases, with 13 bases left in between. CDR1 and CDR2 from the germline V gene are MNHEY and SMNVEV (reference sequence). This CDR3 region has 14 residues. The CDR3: CASSLGREAQPQHF. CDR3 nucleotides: TGTGCCAGCAGTTTGGGAAGGGAGGCCCAGCCCCAGCATTTT.

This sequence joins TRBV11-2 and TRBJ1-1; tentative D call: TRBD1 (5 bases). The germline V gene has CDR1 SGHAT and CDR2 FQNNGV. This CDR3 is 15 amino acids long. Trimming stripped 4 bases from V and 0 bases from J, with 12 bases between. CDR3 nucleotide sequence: TGTGCCAGCAGCTCATTGACAGCCTTGAACACTGAAGCTTTCTTT. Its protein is CASSSLTALNTEAFF.